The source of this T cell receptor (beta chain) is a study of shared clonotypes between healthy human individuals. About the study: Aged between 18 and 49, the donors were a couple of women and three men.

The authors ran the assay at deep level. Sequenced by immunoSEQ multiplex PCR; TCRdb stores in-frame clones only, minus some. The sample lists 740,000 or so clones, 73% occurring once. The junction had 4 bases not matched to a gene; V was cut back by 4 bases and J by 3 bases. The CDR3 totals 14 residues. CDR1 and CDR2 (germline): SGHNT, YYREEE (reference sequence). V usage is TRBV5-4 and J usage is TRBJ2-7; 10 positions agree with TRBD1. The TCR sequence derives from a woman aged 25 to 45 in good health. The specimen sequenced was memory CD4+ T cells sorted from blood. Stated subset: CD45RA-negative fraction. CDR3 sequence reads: CASSRDRGDYEQYF. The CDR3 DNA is TGTGCCAGCAGCCGGGACAGGGGAGACTACGAGCAGTACTTC.